This T cell receptor beta chain was identified during a study of vaccination and CD4 T cells after COVID-19. Notes on the study in general: No early post-infection timepoints were studied, and convalescent patients studied were relatively few.

Treatment in this sample: approximately 9-day PBMC culture with coronavirus spike peptide pools or control peptides (ViraFEST assay). About this clonotype: Its specificity is unknown.

The ends were cut back, 3 bases at V and 2 bases at J, with 14 bases in the middle. Germline V gene sequence: CDR1 LNHNV, CDR2 YYDKDF (reference sequence). The CDR3 sequence is 16 residues long. The Oncomine TCR Beta short-read assay sequenced DNA from cultured CD4+ T cells. Using the QIAamp micro DNA kit, genomic DNA was extracted from the CD4+ T cells that had been cultured. TCRdb re-called the PCR reads with MiXCR, one entry per CDR3 protein. The data contain 12,000 or so distinct CDR3 sequences, roughly half of them singletons. The sample was cultured CD4+ T cells from blood, taken after SARS-CoV-2 vaccination. This chain connects TRBV15 to TRBJ1-3; D remains unclear. The clonotype comes from a human donor with COVID-19. DNA for the CDR3: TGTGCCACCAGCAGGGCCATTGCGGACCCTGGAAACACCATATATTTT. Translated, it gives CATSRAIADPGNTIYF.